Below, 28 T cell receptor beta chains from the same sample are listed, as sequenced in a study of T cell clonotyping in hematopoietic cell transplantation. Assay used: immunoSEQ multiplex PCR; TCRdb lists only in-frame clones, some missing. The sample contains roughly 9,100 clones, over 85% of which appear only once. Sequences were derived from PBMCs, sampled 100 days after allogeneic stem cell transplant. These receptor sequences come from a male patient in his forties or fifties who had an allogeneic stem cell transplant from a related donor, so T cells may come from the graft donor. Some clones in this sample may be carry-over from other donors' samples.

About this clone itself: Within the sample, other DNA sequences also encode this same CDR3. The CDR3 region is CASSQGSGGTGELFF. CDR3 sequence (DNA): TGTGCCAGCAGCCAAGGATCAGGGGGCACCGGGGAGCTGTTTTTT. The V and J genes are TRBV14 and TRBJ2-2; 7 bases map to TRBD1. V lost 1 base and J lost 4; bases outside the gene matches: 3. The CDR3 has 15 residues. The V gene's germline CDR1 is SGHDN and CDR2 FVKESK. The variable domain in full, with the rest retrieved from reference TRBV14 and TRBJ2-2, is EAGVTQFPSHSVIEKGQTVTLRCDPISGHDNLYWYRRVMGKEIKFLLHFVKESKQDESGMPNNRFLAERTGGTYSTLKVQPAELEDSGVYFCASSQGSGGTGELFFGEGSRLTVL.

The V and J genes are TRBV25-1 and TRBJ2-1; weak D call: TRBD1 (5 bases). The CDR3 totals 14 residues. The germline V gene encodes CDR1 MGHDK and CDR2 SYGVNS. V was clipped by 5 bases and J by 8 bases, with 16 bases between them. The CDR3 DNA reads as TGTGCCAGCAGTCCTCTGACTGCCAGGGATGAGCAGTTCTTC. Its protein product is CASSPLTARDEQFF. The full variable domain, rest sourced from reference TRBV25-1 and TRBJ2-1, is EADIYQTPRYLVIGTGKKITLECSQTMGHDKMYWYQQDPGMELHLIHYSYGVNSTEKGDLSSESTVSRIRTEHFPLTLESARPSHTSQYLCASSPLTARDEQFFGPGTRLTVL.

This clone has a single count. The gene calls are TRBV6-1 and TRBJ2-7, with 7 nucleotides matching TRBD1. Per germline, CDR1 MNHNS and CDR2 SASEGT. Trimming at V came to 6 bases and at J to 3 bases, leaving 11 bases not matched to a gene. The CDR3 covers 15 residues. As DNA, the CDR3 is TGTGCCAGCAGGGATCGGACAGGTGGGTTCTACGAGCAGTACTTC. This codes for CASRDRTGGFYEQYF.

V gene TRBV5-4 combines with J gene TRBJ2-1, with no clear D. Trimming pared 1 base from V and 3 bases from J, leaving 11 bases between. CDR3 length: 15 amino acids. Per the germline V gene, CDR1 is SGHNT and CDR2 is YYREEE (reference sequence). The CDR3 nucleotides read TGTGCCAGCAGCTTGAAGAAGGGTGACTACAATGAGCAGTTCTTC. Its translation: CASSLKKGDYNEQFF.

This rearrangement joins TRBV6-1 to TRBJ2-7, with a weak D call TRBD1 (6 bases). Trimming pared 1 base from V and 6 bases from J, leaving 19 bases between. The CDR3 sequence is 16 residues long. Germline V gene lookup returns CDR1 MNHNS and CDR2 SASEGT. CDR3 DNA: TGTGCCAGCAGTGAAGGTAGTGGGACATGGGTTCCCGAGCAGTACTTC. It codes for CASSEGSGTWVPEQYF.

As regards this clone: As the CDR3 is not closed by the conserved phenylalanine or tryptophan, this likely results from a read error. The rearrangement uses TRBV29-1 and TRBJ2-7; 12 bases map to TRBD2. There are 15 residues in the CDR3. Trimming took 7 bases from V and 4 from J; bases not matched to a gene: 11. Per germline, CDR1 SQVTM and CDR2 ANQGSEA. The CDR3 DNA follows: TGCAGCGCCCAAACCCGGACTAGCGGGATATACGAGCAGTACCTC. Residues: CSAQTRTSGIYEQYL.

The chain employs TRBV30 and TRBJ2-3; D might be TRBD1 or TRBD2, each matching 6 bases. Trimming stripped 0 bases from V and 1 base from J, with 14 bases between. The germline V gene has CDR1 GTSNPN and CDR2 SVGIG (reference sequence). The CDR3 runs 16 residues. This chain's CDR3 is CAWSVGGTSGTDTQYF. The CDR3 coding sequence is TGTGCCTGGAGTGTAGGGGGGACTTCGGGCACAGATACGCAGTATTTT.

The rearrangement links TRBV7-2 to TRBJ1-5; D perhaps matches TRBD1 (5 bases). The CDR3 runs to 16 residues. Germline loops: CDR1 SGHTA, CDR2 FQGNSA. V was clipped by 1 base and J by 4 bases, with 14 bases between them. This CDR3 reads CASSLGVGEGNQPQHF. CDR3 DNA: TGTGCCAGCAGCTTAGGCGTCGGGGAGGGGAATCAGCCCCAGCATTTT.

The chain combines TRBV6-5 with TRBJ1-1; 9 bases line up with TRBD1. This CDR3 has 15 residues. Trimming took 1 base from V and 5 from J; bases not matched to a gene: 5. The germline V gene encodes CDR1 MNHEY and CDR2 SVGAGI. The CDR3 region has the DNA TGTGCCAGCAGTTACTTCTCACAGGGGGCGACTGAAGCTTTCTTT. This codes for CASSYFSQGATEAFF.

V gene TRBV5-1 combines with J gene TRBJ2-7, with D uncertain. V lost 7 bases to trimming and J lost 3 bases, with 20 bases between them. This CDR3 has 15 residues. CDR1 is SGHRS and CDR2 is YFSETQ in the germline V gene. Here the CDR3 reads CASSARPDTVYEQYF. CDR3 DNA sequence: TGCGCCAGCTCCGCCCGACCTGACACCGTCTACGAGCAGTACTTC.

The chain uses TRBV4-1 and TRBJ1-5, with D unclear. V lost 3 bases and J 0 bases, leaving 6 bases between the germline ends. CDR3 length: 14 amino acids. Germline CDR1 is MGHRA and CDR2 is YSYEKL. The CDR3 coding sequence is TGCGCCAGCAGCCAGGAGTATAGCAATCAGCCCCAGCATTTT. Its protein product is CASSQEYSNQPQHF.

This clone has a single count. V gene TRBV28 combines with J gene TRBJ2-7; TRBD1 matches at 8 bases. J gave up 5 bases and V 4 bases, and 13 bases lay outside the gene matches. The CDR3 is 16 amino acids. The V gene's germline CDR1 is MDHEN and CDR2 SYDVKM. This CDR3 reads CASSSVRQGAQDEQYF. For the CDR3, the DNA is TGTGCCAGCAGTTCCGTTCGGCAGGGGGCCCAGGACGAGCAGTACTTC.

The V gene is TRBV15, the J gene TRBJ1-2; D not resolved. The germline gives CDR1 LNHNV, CDR2 YYDKDF (reference sequence). V dropped 0 bases and J dropped 7 bases, with 15 bases sitting between them. The CDR3 has 15 amino acids. The CDR3 here is CATSRDRFSLGGYTF. CDR3 sequence (DNA): TGTGCCACCAGCAGAGATAGGTTCTCCTTGGGTGGCTACACCTTC.

The rearrangement joins TRBV7-9 to TRBJ1-5; 7 positions match TRBD1. This CDR3 is built from 15 residues. The V segment lost 1 base and the J segment 6 bases; nucleotides outside the gene matches: 6. Germline CDR1 is SEHNR and CDR2 is FQNEAQ (reference sequence). In DNA, the CDR3 is TGTGCCAGCAGCTTAGAAGGGGGCGAGGGTCAGCCCCAGCATTTT. This codes for CASSLEGGEGQPQHF.

The chain links TRBV7-3 to TRBJ2-7, with 12 nucleotides matching TRBD1. Per the germline V gene, CDR1 is SGHTA and CDR2 is FQGTGA. This CDR3 is 14 amino acids long. The V gene end was trimmed by 5 bases and the J gene end by 5 bases; junction bases not matched to a gene: 4. The CDR3 is CASSPGTGGNEQYF. Written as DNA, the CDR3 is TGTGCCAGCAGCCCCGGGACAGGGGGCAACGAGCAGTACTTC.

V is TRBV6-5 and J is TRBJ1-5; 7 nucleotides match TRBD1. V was pared by 6 bases and J by 0 bases, with 5 bases of the junction left unmatched. The germline gives CDR1 MNHEY, CDR2 SVGAGI. The CDR3 totals 15 residues. In DNA, the CDR3 is TGTGCCAGCAGATTCGACAGGGATAGCAATCAGCCCCAGCATTTT. This sequence encodes CASRFDRDSNQPQHF.

This clone was detected once. V usage is TRBV9 and J usage is TRBJ1-2, with a tentative D call TRBD1 (5 bases). From germline, CDR1 is SGDLS and CDR2 YYNGEE. The length of the CDR3 is 12 residues. With 7 bases removed from V and 2 bases from J, the gap between germline ends came to 9 bases. The CDR3 loop is CASDRANYGYTF. In nucleotides, the CDR3 is TGTGCCAGCGACAGAGCAAACTATGGCTACACCTTC. Using reference TRBV9 and TRBJ1-2 for the parts outside the CDR3, the full variable domain is DSGVTQTPKHLITATGQRVTLRCSPRSGDLSVYWYQQSLDQGLQFLIQYYNGEERAKGNILERFSAQQFPDLHSELNLSSLELGDSALYFCASDRANYGYTFGSGTRLTVV.

The chain employs TRBV7-9 and TRBJ2-1; unclear D gene. CDR1 SEHNR and CDR2 FQNEAQ come from the germline V gene (reference sequence). With 5 bases removed from V and 8 bases from J, the gap between germline ends came to 10 bases. The CDR3 covers 12 residues. The CDR3 DNA is TGTGCCAGCAGCCCCTCCGGTGATGAGCAGTTCTTC. Residues: CASSPSGDEQFF. Full variable domain (rest looked up from reference TRBV7-9 and TRBJ2-1): DTGVSQNPRHKITKRGQNVTFRCDPISEHNRLYWYRQTLGQGPEFLTYFQNEAQLEKSRLLSDRFSAERPKGSFSTLEIQRTEQGDSAMYLCASSPSGDEQFFGPGTRLTVL.

The chain recombines TRBV7-9 with TRBJ1-4; TRBD1 agrees at 7 bases. Germline V lookup: CDR1 SEHNR, CDR2 FQNEAQ (reference sequence). V lost 6 bases to trimming and J lost 4 bases; unmatched junction nucleotides: 8. This CDR3 has 15 amino acids. The CDR3 DNA follows: TGTGCCAGCAGGCCCGAGGGGGCGCTTAATGAAAAACTGTTTTTT. Translated, it gives CASRPEGALNEKLFF.

The chain joins TRBV18 to TRBJ2-7, with D possibly TRBD2 on 6 matching bases. Germline CDR1 reads KGHSH; CDR2 reads LQKENI. The ends were cut back, 3 bases at V and 3 bases at J, with 6 bases in the middle. This CDR3 has 12 residues. CDR3 sequence reads: CASSPEGYEQYF. CDR3 coding DNA: TGTGCCAGCTCACCGGAGGGCTACGAGCAGTACTTC.

CDR3 DNA sequence: TGTGCCAGCAGCCAGGGGGCAGGGGGCGCAAATGGCTACACCTTC. It codes for CASSQGAGGANGYTF. The chain couples TRBV7-2 to TRBJ1-2, with 8 bases lining up with TRBD1. V gave up 5 bases and J gave up 6 bases; unmatched junction bases: 11. From germline, CDR1 is SGHTA and CDR2 FQGNSA. CDR3 length: 15 residues.

The CDR3 here is CAWTSVKETQYF. The CDR3 nucleotides are TGTGCCTGGACCTCGGTAAAAGAGACCCAGTACTTC. The gene calls are TRBV30 and TRBJ2-5, with no clear D. The V gene lost 4 bases and the J gene lost 3 bases, with 9 bases spanning the gap. From germline, CDR1 is GTSNPN and CDR2 SVGIG (reference sequence). The CDR3 extends over 12 amino acids.

The genes are TRBV28 and TRBJ1-1; D unclear. There are 13 residues in the CDR3. Germline loops: CDR1 MDHEN, CDR2 SYDVKM. V lost 5 bases and J lost 12, with 19 bases in between. CDR3 in amino acids: CASSETTATMTFF. CDR3 bases: TGTGCCAGCAGTGAAACAACAGCTACGATGACTTTCTTT.

The V gene is TRBV30, the J gene TRBJ1-2; no firm D call. CDR1 is GTSNPN, CDR2 SVGIG, per germline (reference sequence). With 2 bases removed from V and 5 bases from J, the gap between germline ends came to 15 bases. The CDR3 contains 14 residues. The chain's CDR3 is CAWSLQSPIYGYTF. CDR3 nucleotides: TGTGCCTGGAGTCTTCAGTCCCCGATTTATGGCTACACCTTC.

The V call is TRBV27, the J call TRBJ2-3; unclear D gene. Trimming took off 4 bases at V and 1 base at J, with 9 bases between the two ends. Germline loops: CDR1 MNHEY, CDR2 SMNVEV (reference sequence). This CDR3 region has 14 residues. CDR3 bases: TGTGCCAGCAGTTGGAGCCGGGGCACAGATACGCAGTATTTT. Its translation is CASSWSRGTDTQYF.

The chain carries TRBV9 and TRBJ2-1; weak D call: TRBD2 (6 bases). The CDR3 runs 15 residues. The germline V and J ends were trimmed by 2 bases and 2 bases, with 11 bases remaining between them. CDR1 and CDR2 (germline): SGDLS, YYNGEE. This CDR3 reads CASSVEPGAYNEQFF. CDR3 nucleotides: TGTGCCAGCAGCGTTGAACCGGGAGCCTACAATGAGCAGTTCTTC.

The chain links TRBV7-9 to TRBJ1-2; possible D gene TRBD1, 6 bases. V was pared by 0 bases and J by 4 bases, with 12 bases between. This CDR3 spans 15 amino acids. Germline-derived CDR1 and CDR2 are SEHNR and FQNEAQ (reference sequence). Here the CDR3 DNA reads TGTGCCAGCAGCTTAGCAGACAGGCTCCCCTATGGCTACACCTTC. Translation gives CASSLADRLPYGYTF.

This chain links TRBV6-5 with TRBJ1-2; 9 positions agree with TRBD1. Germline assignment: CDR1 MNHEY and CDR2 SVGAGI. This CDR3 has 13 residues. V shed 4 bases and J 6 bases; nucleotides not matched to a gene: 3. CDR3 sequence: CASSWDRADGYTF. The CDR3 DNA reads as TGTGCCAGCAGTTGGGACAGGGCGGATGGCTACACCTTC.